Listed here are 23 T cell receptor beta chains from one sample, sequenced in a study of blood T cell repertoires in COVID-19. The table came from immunoSEQ multiplex PCR; TCRdb's copy has only in-frame clones and leaves some out. The sample consists of about 210,000 clones, around 82% of them appearing once. Source material: peripheral blood. These receptors originate from a woman aged 40 to 50 with acute or convalescent COVID-19.

The chain couples TRBV18 to TRBJ1-4, with TRBD1 matching over 9 bases. The germline gives CDR1 KGHSH, CDR2 LQKENI. J gave up 8 bases and V 4 bases, and 11 bases lay outside the gene matches. CDR3 length equals 16 residues. CDR3 amino acids: CASSLMSQGAAEKLFF. The CDR3, as DNA: TGTGCCAGCTCACTAATGTCACAGGGGGCTGCGGAAAAACTGTTTTTT.

The chain links TRBV6-2 or TRBV6-3 to TRBJ2-2; unclear D gene. V shed 6 bases and J shed 7 bases, with 9 bases lying between them. The CDR3 is 12 residues long. In germline, CDR1 is MNHEY, CDR2 SVGEGT. Here the CDR3 DNA reads TGTGCCAGCAGCCGCGAGGTCGGGGAGCTGTTTTTT. It yields the protein CASSREVGELFF.

The genes are TRBV30 and TRBJ1-3, with no clear D. Germline V gives CDR1 GTSNPN, CDR2 SVGIG (reference sequence). The CDR3 runs 14 residues. Trimming pared 2 bases from V and 0 bases from J, leaving 8 bases between. CDR3 DNA sequence: TGTGCCTGGAGTTCAGTTTACTCTGGAAACACCATATATTTT. Its translation is CAWSSVYSGNTIYF.

The chain joins TRBV7-3 to TRBJ2-6; no firm D call. Germline V gene sequence: CDR1 SGHTA, CDR2 FQGTGA. The CDR3 sequence is 16 residues long. Trimming removed 5 bases at V and 0 bases at J, with 11 bases between. The CDR3 protein is CASSPQTSSGANVLTF. CDR3 nucleotides: TGTGCCAGCAGCCCACAGACCAGCTCTGGGGCCAACGTCCTGACTTTC.

This clone was recorded a few times. The chain uses TRBV3-1 (or the pseudogene TRBV3-2) and TRBJ2-7; D gene ambiguous. Trimming took 4 bases from V and 3 from J, leaving 4 bases between them. CDR3 length: 11 amino acids. Germline V gene data show CDR1 as LGHDT and CDR2 as YNNKEL (reference sequence). The CDR3 sequence: CASSLLYEQYF. The CDR3 DNA sequence: TGTGCCAGCAGCCTACTCTACGAGCAGTACTTC.

This chain joins TRBV11-2 and TRBJ2-3; a possible D gene is TRBD2 (6 bases). Deletions cut 5 bases from V and 14 bases from J, with 26 bases between. The germline V gene encodes CDR1 SGHAT and CDR2 FQNNGV. This CDR3 region has 15 residues. The CDR3, as DNA: TGTGCCAGCAGCACTCCCCCCGAACTAGCCCTAATCACGTATTTT. Translating gives CASSTPPELALITYF.

This chain uses TRBV2 with TRBJ1-2; 10 nucleotides line up with TRBD1. The CDR3 consists of 13 residues. The ends lost 11 bases at V and 4 bases at J; junction bases unmatched: 7. Germline V gene data show CDR1 as SNHLY and CDR2 as FYNNEI. CDR3: CARGTGELYGYTF. The CDR3, as DNA: TGTGCCCGCGGGACAGGGGAGCTCTATGGCTACACCTTC.

The chain employs TRBV9 and TRBJ2-3; no clear D gene. The CDR3 sequence is 14 residues long. V was cut by 4 bases and J by 2 bases, with 11 bases left in between. CDR1 is SGDLS and CDR2 is YYNGEE in the germline V gene. Here the CDR3 reads CASSLTPSTDTQYF. The CDR3 DNA reads TGTGCCAGCAGCCTCACTCCCTCCACAGATACGCAGTATTTT. The full variable domain, in which reference TRBV9 and TRBJ2-3 provide the parts outside the CDR3, is DSGVTQTPKHLITATGQRVTLRCSPRSGDLSVYWYQQSLDQGLQFLIQYYNGEERAKGNILERFSAQQFPDLHSELNLSSLELGDSALYFCASSLTPSTDTQYFGPGTRLTVL.

This clone has more than one count but fewer than ten. This chain connects TRBV3-1 (or the pseudogene TRBV3-2) to TRBJ2-1; 11 bases match TRBD1. The V gene's germline CDR1 is LGHDT and CDR2 YNNKEL (reference sequence). V gave up 4 bases and J gave up 7 bases; unmatched junction bases: 9. The CDR3 runs to 16 residues. The CDR3 sequence: CASSRSGTGGNNEQFF. The CDR3 DNA sequence: TGTGCCAGCAGCCGGTCCGGGACAGGGGGAAATAATGAGCAGTTCTTC.

CDR3 sequence: CASSFAGGSGGYTF. The CDR3 DNA follows: TGCGCCAGCAGCTTTGCAGGGGGCTCGGGTGGCTACACCTTC. The chain employs TRBV5-1 and TRBJ1-2; 8 nucleotides match TRBD1. The CDR3 totals 14 residues. Trimming took 2 bases from V and 7 from J; bases not matched to a gene: 7. Germline CDR1 SGHRS, CDR2 YFSETQ.

The rearrangement links TRBV3-1 (or the pseudogene TRBV3-2) to TRBJ1-1, with unresolved D. The CDR3 length is 14 residues. The ends were cut back, 4 bases at V and 11 bases at J, with 20 bases in the middle. Germline values: CDR1 LGHDT, CDR2 YNNKEL (reference sequence). Here the CDR3 reads CASSPFWEGGAAFF. In DNA form, the CDR3 reads TGTGCCAGCAGCCCCTTTTGGGAGGGAGGTGCCGCTTTCTTT.

J is TRBJ1-2 and V is TRBV10-3; 10 bases map to TRBD1. The CDR3 is 13 residues long. CDR1 is ENHRY and CDR2 is SYGVKD in the germline V gene. J was trimmed by 6 bases and V by 4 bases; bases with no gene match: 2. CDR3 sequence (DNA): TGTGCCATCAGTGTAGGACAGGGGGATGGCTACACCTTC. It translates to CAISVGQGDGYTF.

This chain links TRBV6-1 with TRBJ2-3; no firm D call. This CDR3 region has 12 residues. V was clipped by 2 bases and J by 10 bases, with 10 bases between them. The V gene's germline CDR1 is MNHNS and CDR2 SASEGT. Written as DNA, the CDR3 is TGTGCCAGCAGTGAAAGACTTGTCTCGCAGTATTTT. Protein product: CASSERLVSQYF.

Details on this clone: A junction boundary mismatches the germline segment, possibly from a read error. Other DNA sequences in the sample encode the same CDR3. V usage is TRBV6-5 and J usage is TRBJ1-6; no clear D gene. Germline V CDR1 and CDR2: MNHEY, SVGAGI. The CDR3 runs to 14 residues. The CDR3 DNA follows: TGCGCCAGCAACCCCGACGGGTATAATTCACCCCTCCACTTT. Protein product: CASNPDGYNSPLHF.

This clone was observed a handful of times. The chain links TRBV11-3 to TRBJ2-1, with 9 bases fitting TRBD1. The CDR3 extends over 16 amino acids. Germline V lookup: CDR1 SGHNT, CDR2 YENEEA. The junction had 2 bases not matched to a gene; V was cut back by 0 bases and J by 2 bases. CDR3 DNA: TGTGCCAGCAGCTTAGATGGACAGGGGACCTACAATGAGCAGTTCTTC. Encoded protein: CASSLDGQGTYNEQFF.

This chain links TRBV19 with TRBJ1-5; 7 nucleotides line up with TRBD1. V dropped 4 bases and J dropped 6; count of bases not matched to a gene: 6. Germline assignment: CDR1 LNHDA and CDR2 SQIVND (reference sequence). The CDR3 has 14 amino acids. CDR3 bases: TGTGCCAGTAGTACCCGACAGGGTAGTCAGCCCCAGCATTTT. This translates into CASSTRQGSQPQHF.

This clone was recorded only once. The chain carries TRBV5-6 and TRBJ2-5; D call uncertain. The CDR3 runs to 14 residues. Trimming left V 1 base short and J 0 bases short, with 7 bases between. Germline loops: CDR1 SGHDT, CDR2 YYEEEE. The CDR3, as DNA: TGTGCCAGCAGCTTGTATAGTAACCAAGAGACCCAGTACTTC. It encodes CASSLYSNQETQYF.

The rearrangement joins TRBV14 to TRBJ1-6; TRBD1 agrees at 12 bases. The CDR3 contains 18 residues. Germline CDR1 and CDR2: SGHDN and FVKESK. V was pared by 3 bases and J by 2 bases, with 5 bases of the junction left unmatched. Here the CDR3 reads CASSHRDRGLTYNSPLHF. CDR3 nucleotides: TGTGCCAGCAGCCACCGGGACAGGGGGCTGACCTATAATTCACCCCTCCACTTT.

This chain uses TRBV4-3 with TRBJ2-3, with D perhaps matching TRBD2 (6 bases). CDR1 and CDR2 from the germline V gene are LGHNA and YSLEER. This CDR3 has 15 residues. Deletions cut 0 bases from V and 7 bases from J, with 14 bases between. The CDR3 loop is CASSQEGTPSYTQYF. The CDR3 DNA reads TGCGCCAGCAGCCAAGAGGGGACTCCCAGCTATACGCAGTATTTT.

This sequence joins TRBV27 and TRBJ2-7, with TRBD1 matching over 7 bases. The V gene's germline CDR1 is MNHEY and CDR2 SMNVEV (reference sequence). V trimming: 4 bases; J trimming: 0 bases; junction bases outside the gene matches: 6. This CDR3 contains 15 residues. This CDR3 reads CASSYRTGSSYEQYF. The DNA of the CDR3 is TGTGCCAGCAGTTACCGGACAGGAAGCTCCTACGAGCAGTACTTC.

The rearrangement uses TRBV19 and TRBJ1-5, with 7 bases identical to TRBD1. The CDR3 loop spans 16 amino acids. Losses at the gene ends were 7 bases for V and 0 bases for J; bases not matched to a gene: 9. Germline CDR1 LNHDA, CDR2 SQIVND (reference sequence). CDR3 coding DNA: TGTGCCAGTAATGATCGGGGACAGTTTAGCAATCAGCCCCAGCATTTT. This sequence encodes CASNDRGQFSNQPQHF.

The chain uses TRBV5-1 and TRBJ1-1; D remains ambiguous. CDR1 SGHRS and CDR2 YFSETQ come from the germline V gene. Trimming took 4 bases from V and 4 from J, leaving 11 bases between them. The CDR3 covers 13 residues. This chain's CDR3 is CASSLTTGTEAFF. CDR3 nucleotide sequence: TGCGCCAGCAGCCTCACGACGGGCACTGAAGCTTTCTTT.

The genes are TRBV5-1 and TRBJ2-3; TRBD1 matches at 8 bases. The ends lost 1 base at V and 3 bases at J; junction bases unmatched: 1. Germline loops: CDR1 SGHRS, CDR2 YFSETQ. The CDR3 spans 14 residues. This CDR3 is CASSLRQGTDTQYF. CDR3 nucleotides: TGCGCCAGCAGCTTGCGACAGGGGACAGATACGCAGTATTTT. Full variable domain (remainder filled in from reference TRBV5-1 and TRBJ2-3): KAGVTQTPRYLIKTRGQQVTLSCSPISGHRSVSWYQQTPGQGLQFLFEYFSETQRNKGNFPGRFSGRQFSNSRSEMNVSTLELGDSALYLCASSLRQGTDTQYFGPGTRLTVL.